This T cell receptor (beta chain) was sequenced in a study of blood T cell repertoires in COVID-19. Germline V gene sequence: CDR1 SSHAT, CDR2 FNYEAQ (reference sequence). The CDR3 sequence is 14 residues long. This clone was counted a few times. The method was immunoSEQ multiplex PCR; TCRdb's version includes in-frame clones alone and lacks a portion of them. Of about 39,000 clones listed, 65% to 90% are singletons. Specimen: peripheral blood. This receptor was taken from a human donor in a cohort sampled during active COVID-19. The chain is built from TRBV7-7 and TRBJ2-5; 7 bases match TRBD1. The CDR3 sequence is CASAKGQNQETQYF. As DNA, the CDR3 is TGTGCTAGCGCAAAGGGACAGAACCAAGAGACCCAGTACTTC.